This is a list of T cell receptor beta chains from one sample in a study of blood T cell repertoires in COVID-19. This table comes from immunoSEQ multiplex PCR, and its TCRdb copy is limited to in-frame clones, with some not included. This sample has approximately 290,000 clones; 75% to 90% occur once, and the top ten carry about 12%. The sample was peripheral blood. The receptors were gathered from a woman aged 55-69 years with acute or convalescent COVID-19. Both conserved end residues are part of each CDR3. Each record gives: V gene, clone size, D gene, J gene, CDR3 length, CDR3 protein, CDR3 DNA. A D gene is named only where the DNA matches it firmly. The size of a clone is reported for some rows only, either as once, few or many, or as a class for expanded clones.

TRBV6-5	NA	NA	TRBJ2-1	15	CASSFGQKTYNEQFF	TGTGCCAGCAGTTTCGGACAGAAAACCTACAATGAGCAGTTCTTC
TRBV11-3	NA	TRBD2	TRBJ2-1	12	CASSGRSNEQFF	TGTGCCTCCAGCGGGAGATCCAATGAGCAGTTCTTC
TRBV5-1	NA	TRBD2	TRBJ2-3	17	CASSHRTSGGPTDTQYF	TGCGCCAGCAGCCATAGGACTAGCGGGGGGCCCACAGATACGCAGTATTTT
TRBV27	once	NA	TRBJ1-1	14	CASSLLAGNTEAFF	TGTGCCAGCAGTTTACTCGCGGGTAACACTGAAGCTTTCTTT
TRBV19	NA	NA	TRBJ2-1	13	CASSTGTYNEQFF	TGTGCCAGTAGTACCGGGACTTACAATGAGCAGTTCTTC
TRBV7-2	NA	NA	TRBJ1-1	14	CASSQGQVGTEAFF	TGTGCCAGCAGCCAGGGGCAGGTCGGCACTGAAGCTTTCTTT
TRBV29-1	NA	NA	TRBJ2-7	12	CSVLIRGVEQYF	TGCAGCGTCTTAATCCGGGGTGTCGAGCAGTACTTC
TRBV9	NA	NA	TRBJ2-2	14	CASSPRGNTGELFF	TGTGCCAGCAGCCCCCGGGGGAACACCGGGGAGCTGTTTTTT
TRBV6-6	NA	NA	TRBJ1-6	12	CASARTDSPLHF	TGTGCCAGTGCCAGGACAGATTCACCCCTCCACTTT
TRBV6-2/TRBV6-3	NA	TRBD1	TRBJ2-3	17	CASSYYPGTDLTDTQYF	TGTGCCAGCAGTTACTACCCCGGGACAGATCTCACAGATACGCAGTATTTT
TRBV27	NA	NA	TRBJ2-7	13	CASSQLEGSEQYF	TGTGCCAGCAGTCAATTGGAGGGGAGCGAGCAGTACTTC
TRBV7-2	NA	TRBD1	TRBJ1-4	16	CASSLVGQGTNEKLFF	TGTGCCAGCAGCTTAGTGGGACAGGGCACTAATGAAAAACTGTTTTTT
TRBV4-3	NA	NA	TRBJ1-2	16	CASSQDASGVGYGYTF	TGCGCCAGCAGCCAAGATGCGTCAGGGGTGGGGTATGGCTACACCTTC
TRBV4-3	NA	NA	TRBJ1-4	17	CASSQESTGDRPEKLFF	TGCGCCAGCAGCCAAGAGTCCACAGGTGACAGGCCGGAAAAACTGTTTTTT
TRBV9	NA	NA	TRBJ2-2	16	CASSKTGRLNTGELFF	TGTGCCAGCAGTAAAACAGGGCGTCTGAACACCGGGGAGCTGTTTTTT
TRBV5-1	NA	TRBD1	TRBJ1-1	14	CASSLGTGDIEAFF	TGCGCCAGCAGCTTGGGCACAGGGGACATCGAAGCTTTCTTT
TRBV29-1	NA	TRBD2	TRBJ2-1	14	CSVLSGRLVWEQFF	TGCAGCGTTCTTAGCGGGAGGCTGGTCTGGGAGCAGTTCTTC
TRBV9	once	TRBD2	TRBJ2-5	16	CASSVGTSGSGETQYF	TGTGCCAGCAGCGTTGGGACTAGCGGGAGTGGGGAGACCCAGTACTTC
TRBV7-9	once	TRBD1	TRBJ2-7	17	CASSLAGLGQGVYEQYF	TGTGCCAGCAGCTTAGCTGGTCTGGGACAGGGGGTCTACGAGCAGTACTTC
TRBV28	few	NA	TRBJ1-2	14	CASSPRGTNYGYTF	TGTGCCAGCAGCCCTAGGGGGACTAACTATGGCTACACCTTC
TRBV21-1	NA	NA	TRBJ1-5	18	CASSKERNRPSSNQPQHF	TGTGCCAGCAGCAAAGAGAGGAACCGACCTTCTAGCAATCAGCCCCAGCATTTT
TRBV4-2	NA	NA	TRBJ2-7	16	CASSQDPRTLGYEQYF	TGTGCCAGCAGCCAAGATCCCCGGACACTGGGATACGAGCAGTACTTC
TRBV7-8	NA	NA	TRBJ1-1	15	CASSYLAGVNTEAFF	TGTGCCAGCAGCTACCTGGCAGGGGTGAACACTGAAGCTTTCTTT
TRBV5-5	NA	NA	TRBJ1-1	14	CASSADRFSTEAFF	TGTGCCAGCAGCGCCGACAGGTTCAGCACTGAAGCTTTCTTT
TRBV5-6	NA	TRBD1	TRBJ2-7	13	CASSPGQTYEQYF	TGTGCCAGCAGCCCGGGACAGACCTACGAGCAGTACTTC
TRBV27	NA	NA	TRBJ1-4	16	CASSRTAGEANEKLFF	TGTGCCAGCAGCCGCACGGCCGGGGAAGCTAATGAAAAACTGTTTTTT